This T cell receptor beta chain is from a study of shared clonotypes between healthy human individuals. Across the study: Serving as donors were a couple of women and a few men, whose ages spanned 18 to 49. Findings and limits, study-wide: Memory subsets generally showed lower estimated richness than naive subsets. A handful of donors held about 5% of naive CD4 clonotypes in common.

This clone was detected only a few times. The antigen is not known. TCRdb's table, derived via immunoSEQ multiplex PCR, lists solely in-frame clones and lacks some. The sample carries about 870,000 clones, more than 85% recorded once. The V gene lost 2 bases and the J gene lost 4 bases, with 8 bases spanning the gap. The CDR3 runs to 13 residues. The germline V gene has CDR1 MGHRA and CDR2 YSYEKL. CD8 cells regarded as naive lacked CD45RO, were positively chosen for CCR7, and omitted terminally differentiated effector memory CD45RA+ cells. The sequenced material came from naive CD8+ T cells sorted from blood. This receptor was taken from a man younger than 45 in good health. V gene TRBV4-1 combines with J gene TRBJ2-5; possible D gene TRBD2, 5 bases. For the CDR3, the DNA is TGCGCCAGCAGCCAACCGGGAAGAGAGACCCAGTACTTC. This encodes CASSQPGRETQYF.